The following is a T cell receptor beta chain sequence with its context. Its antigen remains undetermined. Within one base of it there is no much larger clone, and no base qualities were kept. Relative to germline, V is 3 bases shorter and J is 2 bases shorter, with 11 bases between their ends. The CDR3 measures 15 amino acids from cysteine to phenylalanine. Only the CDR3 part of the read is kept: 45 bases, read in frame from the first base. CDR1 and CDR2, per the germline V gene (reference sequence), are MNHEY and SMNVEV. This entry belongs to a study of shared clonotypes between healthy human individuals (dated by TCRdb to 2018 to 2020). The study in broad terms: The cohort included three men and a couple of women between 18 and 49 years of age. To increase sequencing depth and limit assay-specific biases, different laboratories used diverse techniques to prepare libraries and sequence TCR repertoires. For each donor, CD4 naive and CD4 memory were each run on three plates, CD8 naive on two plates, and CD8 memory on one plate. Blood TCR repertoires of four to six healthy adults were deeply sequenced to estimate repertoire size and the extent of clonotype sharing between individuals. Per donor, leukapheresis produced somewhere between about 0.85 and 10 billion PBMCs. Overall results and qualifications from the work: Compared with non-shared clonotypes, clonotypes shared by all four sorted-subset donors had higher generation probabilities. The genetic and exposure-history diversity represented was limited by the small number of donors. When a few donors were compared, the shared fraction of clonotypes was roughly 5% for naive CD4, 3% to 4% for naive CD8, roughly 2.5% for memory CD4, and roughly 0.4% for memory CD8. Only blood was sampled, and tissue TCR repertoires likely differ from those in blood. Incomplete sequencing was indicated by rarefaction of sorted-subset datasets, despite the large sequencing depth. Larger estimated clonotype richness was generally found for naive subsets than for memory subsets. Based on pairwise subsampling, the degree of clonotype sharing among donors was expected to be affected by sequencing depth.

Healthy HIV-negative adults with no recently reported acute infections or vaccinations were included as donors. All donors were Caucasian adults living in Nashville, Tennessee, USA. CD4+ T cells were enriched by magnetic negative selection, after which naive cells were positively selected on CD45RA and the negative fraction was taken as the memory subset. Blood was obtained by leukapheresis, after which PBMCs were separated by Ficoll-Histopaque density gradient centrifugation and cryopreserved in liquid nitrogen vapor phase. Analytical flow cytometry was used to check the purity and quantity of each magnetically sorted T cell population. Genomic DNA was isolated from each sorted fraction and quantified by UV absorbance on a Nanodrop 2000c. Using the deep immunoSEQ assay, TCR CDR3 regions were amplified from genomic DNA by multiplex PCR. Genomic DNA extracted from each cell subset was distributed evenly over all wells of several immunoSEQ 96-well plates, and each plate served as one replicate. For sorted subsets, 150 to 250 ng of genomic DNA, equivalent to roughly 30,000 T cell genomes, went into each replicate PCR. Purified libraries were measured with a Qubit 3.0 fluorometer, size-checked on a Bioanalyzer 2100, and measured again with the KAPA Library Quantification kit. Every immunoSEQ 96-well plate was sequenced on a dedicated single-read 150-cycle Illumina NextSeq 550 flow cell. The authors' pipeline ran thus. Because only junctional sequences without quality scores were contained in the immunoSEQ output, filtering matching that applied to full-length reads could not be performed. Sequences were annotated with PyIR, a Python wrapper for IgBLAST v1.9, using IMGT germline references to assign V/J genes and CDR3. Reads were removed for weak V/J assignments (E-value above 1e-6), missing CDR3, stop codons, out-of-frame junctions, or ambiguous translated residues. V3J clonotypes were defined by identical inferred V gene, J gene, and CDR3 amino acid sequence. Percentage overlap between repertoires was calculated by dividing the number of shared unique clonotypes by the size of the smaller repertoire. Richness of each repertoire was evaluated using RTK rarefaction, the Chao1 estimator, and Recon v2.1 estimates of unobserved clonotypes. OLGA was used to compute generation probabilities for all TCRbeta clonotypes that the gDNA method yielded from a few donors. TCRdb re-hosts the immuneACCESS table, in-frame sequences only. Its copies lack some clones; in the studies checked, an unresolved V gene accounts for under half of them, and the cause for the rest is not known. The D gene and trimming were derived from the DNA, and the V and J assignments and clone size from that table. The sample profile shows about a million clones; 70% to 80% of them were found once. The ten most abundant clones make up approximately 1.5% of the sample.

In this chain, TRBV27 is recombined with TRBJ1-5; the D gene assignment is ambiguous. The TCR originated in a man in his late teens or twenties in good health. The sequencing input was memory CD4+ T cells sorted from blood. Reading the label with the study, this specimen's cell subset or site is: CD45RA-negative fraction. The DNA sequence follows: TGTGCCAGCAGTTTGTCAAGGGCTGGCAATCAGCCCCAGCATTTT. This codes for CASSLSRAGNQPQHF.